This TCR delta chain emerged from a study of gamma-delta T cells after stem cell transplantation (dated by TCRdb to 2016 to 2017). The library came from RT-PCR. TCRdb lists the instrument as Illumina MiSeq. After TCRdb called clones again from the public reads with CATT, rows with identical DNA were merged. This sample is represented by roughly 1,500 delta-chain clones; roughly 3% of them were singletons. The ten largest clonotypes hold approximately 35% of the sample. As regards this clone: Its cognate antigen has yet to be identified. This likely traces to a read error, being one base from a far larger clone. Other DNA sequences within the sample encode an identical CDR3.

From a lookup of the germline V gene, CDR1 and CDR2 are GEAIGNYY and EKD. Including the terminal cysteine and phenylalanine, the CDR3 comprises 20 residues. The sequence is cut down to CDR3 DNA, 60 bases in frame from base 1. Sequencing was carried out using gamma-delta T cells. The receptor was derived from a human donor. It is not recorded whose cells these are; they may come from a transplant donor. Recombination linked TRDV2 to TRDJ1; the D element might be TRDD2 or TRDD3, as each aligns at 5 bases. The CDR3 reads as follows: CACDGIAPTEPVLDTDKLIF. The DNA sequence is given as TGTGCCTGTGACGGAATTGCGCCTACGGAACCTGTACTGGACACCGACAAACTCATCTTT.